Sequencing of this TCR beta chain was carried out in a study of response to subunit inactivated influenza vaccine. TCRdb reprocessed the RT-PCR reads via MiXCR and lists one record per CDR3 protein. The table records approximately 530,000 distinct CDR3 sequences, roughly 7.6% of them present only once. Trimming took off 1 base at V and 5 bases at J, with 9 bases between the two ends. The CDR3 loop spans 12 amino acids. Germline CDR1 and CDR2: GTSNPN and SVGIG (reference sequence). This clonotype has more than one count but fewer than ten. The sequence came from a man aged 45 to 75 who received an inactivated influenza vaccine. Sequences were derived from PBMCs from blood, sampled around 25 months after vaccination. The chain uses TRBV30 and TRBJ2-7, with D perhaps matching TRBD1 (5 bases). The DNA for the CDR3 is TGTGCCTGGAGTGACGGCAGGGACGAGCAGTACTTC. Its protein is CAWSDGRDEQYF. The complete variable domain, with remaining parts taken from reference TRBV30 and TRBJ2-7, reads SQTIHQWPATLVQPVGSPLSLECTVEGTSNPNLYWYRQAAGRGLQLLFYSVGIGQISSEVPQNLSASRPQDRQFILSSKKLLLSDSGFYLCAWSDGRDEQYFGPGTRLTVT.